Presented here are 11 T cell receptor beta chains from one specimen sequenced in a study of CD8+CD57+ T cells in acquired aplastic anemia. Both TCR beta VDJ combination and CDR3 sequence profiling were carried out. Genomic DNA was the template for this profiling. Each CDR3 protein gets one entry after TCRdb re-called the reads with MiXCR. The table lists over 150,000 distinct CDR3 sequences, about 48% of them singletons. Previously, flow cytometry had revealed CD8+CD57+ cell expansion in the patients chosen for sequencing. The source material was sorted CD4+, CD8+, or CD8+CD57+ T cells (not recorded which) from PBMCs. These receptors were taken from a human donor with aplastic anemia.

The sample holds many counts of this clonotype. This rearrangement joins TRBV11-2 to TRBJ2-4; 12 bases align to TRBD2. CDR1 and CDR2 (germline): SGHAT, FQNNGV. V trimming: 5 bases; J trimming: 0 bases; junction bases outside the gene matches: 11. CDR3 length: 19 residues. Here the CDR3 reads CASSRWTSGEFAAKNIQYF. The CDR3 nucleotides read TGTGCCAGCAGCCGATGGACTAGCGGGGAGTTCGCAGCCAAAAACATTCAGTACTTC.

V is TRBV9 and J is TRBJ1-5; a possible D gene is TRBD1 (5 bases). Germline V lookup: CDR1 SGDLS, CDR2 YYNGEE. V gave up 3 bases and J gave up 2 bases, with 9 bases separating them. The CDR3 spans 14 residues. The CDR3 is CASSGDGRNQPQHF. DNA of the CDR3: TGTGCCAGCAGCGGGGACGGTCGCAATCAGCCCCAGCATTTT.

As regards this clonotype: A read error is possible here, since a much larger clone lies one base away. V is TRBV2 and J is TRBJ1-1; the D gene is possibly TRBD1 (5 bases). Trimming took off 7 bases at V and 11 bases at J, with 14 bases between the two ends. Looked up from germline, CDR1 is SNHLY and CDR2 is FYNNEI. The CDR3 spans 11 residues. CDR3 region: CASTGRGGAFF. The CDR3 nucleotides read TGTGCCAGCACGGGGAGGGGTGGTGCTTTCTTT.

The rearrangement uses TRBV15 and TRBJ2-3; the D is unclear. Trimming left V 0 bases short and J 2 bases short, with 9 bases between. Germline V lookup: CDR1 LNHNV, CDR2 YYDKDF (reference sequence). This CDR3 region has 15 residues. The CDR3 DNA sequence: TGTGCCACCAGCAGAGATTCCGCCTCCACAGATACGCAGTATTTT. Translated: CATSRDSASTDTQYF.

V gene TRBV5-6 combines with J gene TRBJ1-2; 7 nucleotides align to TRBD1. The germline gives CDR1 SGHDT, CDR2 YYEEEE. V shed 0 bases and J 4 bases; nucleotides not matched to a gene: 9. This CDR3 is built from 16 residues. CDR3 in DNA: TGTGCCAGCAGCTTGGAACAGGGGAGTCAATCCTATGGCTACACCTTC. It encodes CASSLEQGSQSYGYTF. The full variable domain, rest sourced from reference TRBV5-6 and TRBJ1-2, is DAGVTQSPTHLIKTRGQQVTLRCSPKSGHDTVSWYQQALGQGPQFIFQYYEEEERQRGNFPDRFSGHQFPNYSSELNVNALLLGDSALYLCASSLEQGSQSYGYTFGSGTRLTVV.

This clonotype was counted between two and nine times. This chain connects TRBV5-1 to TRBJ1-3; D unresolved. Germline values: CDR1 SGHRS, CDR2 YFSETQ. This CDR3 spans 21 amino acids. The ends were cut back, 4 bases at V and 0 bases at J, with 29 bases in the middle. Written as DNA, the CDR3 is TGCGCCAGCAGCATTTACCGCTCCGGGCCCCCCGAGAGGGCCTCTGGAAACACCATATATTTT. Its translation is CASSIYRSGPPERASGNTIYF.

As for this clonotype: Mismatch with germline at one junction end may stem from a read error. V usage is TRBV4-3 and J usage is TRBJ1-2, with D perhaps TRBD1 (5 bases). The length of the CDR3 is 16 residues. Looked up from germline, CDR1 is LGHNA and CDR2 is YSLEER. As DNA, the CDR3 is TGCGCCGGCAGCCAAGATAGACAGAACCTCTTCTATGGCTACACCTTC. This sequence encodes CAGSQDRQNLFYGYTF.

Concerning this clonotype: Given a much more abundant clone one base away, this may be a read error. The chain has TRBV9 and TRBJ2-7; 8 nucleotides align to TRBD1. The CDR3 totals 15 residues. The germline V gene has CDR1 SGDLS and CDR2 YYNGEE. CDR3 loop: CASNPLGAGGYERYF. The CDR3 nucleotides are TGTGCCAGCAACCCCCTCGGCGCAGGGGGCTACGAGCGGTACTTC.

This clonotype was seen many times. The chain employs TRBV5-1 and TRBJ2-2; the D gene is possibly TRBD2 (5 bases). This CDR3 has 11 residues. The V gene lost 7 bases and the J gene lost 6 bases, with 7 bases spanning the gap. Looked up from germline, CDR1 is SGHRS and CDR2 is YFSETQ. The CDR3: CASAGAGELFF. The CDR3 nucleotides read TGCGCCAGCGCCGGGGCCGGGGAGCTGTTTTTT.

With regard to this clonotype: This may be a read error: a much more frequent sequence differs by one nucleotide. The chain carries TRBV11-1 and TRBJ2-1, with D possibly matching TRBD2 (5 bases). Germline CDR1 SGHAT, CDR2 FQDESV (reference sequence). The CDR3 covers 15 residues. V shed 6 bases and J shed 0 bases, with 12 bases lying between them. CDR3 residues: CASSLSEGSYNEQFF. Here the CDR3 DNA reads TGTGCCAGCAGTTTAAGTGAGGGCTCCTACAATGAGCAGTTCTTC.

This clonotype was counted many times. The genes are TRBV12-3 or TRBV12-4 and TRBJ2-7; D may correspond to TRBD1 or TRBD2 (6 bases each). Trimming took 3 bases from V and 7 from J, leaving 10 bases between them. The CDR3 runs 12 residues. CDR3 amino acids: CASSFGGLEQYF. CDR3 nucleotide sequence: TGTGCCAGCAGTTTTGGGGGGCTTGAGCAGTACTTC.